Below, 31 T cell receptor beta chains from the same sample are listed, as sequenced in a study of blood T cell repertoires in COVID-19. Produced via immunoSEQ multiplex PCR; TCRdb's table is partial and in-frame only. Of 270,000 or so clones listed, roughly nine tenths were seen once; the top ten hold more than 10%. Sequencing input: peripheral blood. The receptors stem from a woman aged 25 to 39 with COVID-19, enrolled during active disease.

The CDR3 DNA follows: TGTGCCAGCAGTCCAAGGACAGGGCACGAGCAGTACTTC. Translation gives CASSPRTGHEQYF. This chain uses TRBV6-5 with TRBJ2-7, with TRBD1 identical over 8 bases. The germline V gene encodes CDR1 MNHEY and CDR2 SVGAGI. The V segment lost 5 bases and the J segment 5 bases; nucleotides outside the gene matches: 5. The CDR3 is 13 residues long.

CDR3 sequence: CASSRALSGGVYNEQFF. The CDR3 nucleotides read TGCGCCAGCAGCCGCGCCCTTAGCGGGGGGGTCTACAATGAGCAGTTCTTC. The rearrangement joins TRBV4-1 to TRBJ2-1; 11 positions agree with TRBD2. Losses at the gene ends were 4 bases for V and 3 bases for J; bases not matched to a gene: 8. Germline V CDR1 and CDR2: MGHRA, YSYEKL. The CDR3 sequence is 17 residues long.

This clone has just one count. CDR3 nucleotides: TGTGCCAGTATGTTGACTAGCGGGGCGTCAGAGACCCAGTACTTC. The encoded protein is CASMLTSGASETQYF. This sequence joins TRBV19 and TRBJ2-5, with TRBD2 matching over 11 bases. Losses at the gene ends were 7 bases for V and 4 bases for J; bases not matched to a gene: 8. Germline CDR1 is LNHDA and CDR2 is SQIVND (reference sequence). CDR3 size: 15 residues.

J is TRBJ2-3 and V is TRBV7-6; 7 bases are a match to TRBD1. The CDR3 covers 15 residues. Germline V gene sequence: CDR1 SGHVS, CDR2 FNYEAQ. V gave up 1 base and J gave up 3 bases; unmatched junction bases: 4. The CDR3 here is CASSLGDSRTDTQYF. The CDR3 DNA follows: TGTGCCAGCAGCTTAGGGGACAGTAGAACAGATACGCAGTATTTT.

This rearrangement joins TRBV6-4 to TRBJ2-7; D is perhaps TRBD1 (5 bases). The germline V gene encodes CDR1 MRHNA and CDR2 SNTAGT. CDR3 length equals 13 residues. V was pared by 3 bases and J by 7 bases, with 13 bases between. CDR3 DNA sequence: TGTGCCAGCAGTGAACAGGCCGATCGGGAGCAGTACTTC. Residues: CASSEQADREQYF.

The chain uses TRBV7-9 and TRBJ2-7; the D gene is possibly TRBD2 (6 bases). The CDR3 loop spans 16 amino acids. V was pared by 1 base and J by 1 base, with 14 bases between. Per germline, CDR1 SEHNR and CDR2 FQNEAQ (reference sequence). The DNA for the CDR3 is TGTGCCAGCAGCTTAGTATTATTGGGGGGATCCTACGAGCAGTACTTC. It codes for CASSLVLLGGSYEQYF.

The chain employs TRBV5-1 and TRBJ1-2, with TRBD1 matching over 12 bases. J was trimmed by 8 bases and V by 3 bases; bases with no gene match: 5. This CDR3 contains 14 residues. From germline, CDR1 is SGHRS and CDR2 YFSETQ. The CDR3 is CASSSGQGAWGYTF. The CDR3 DNA reads as TGCGCCAGCAGCTCGGGACAGGGGGCCTGGGGCTACACCTTC.

The rearrangement joins TRBV6-5 to TRBJ1-6; D gene uncertain. V lost 6 bases and J 7 bases, leaving 10 bases between the germline ends. The CDR3 has 13 amino acids. Germline CDR1 and CDR2: MNHEY and SVGAGI. The CDR3 DNA is TGTGCCAGCAGCTCCCCCCCGAATTCACCCCTCCACTTT. Encoded protein: CASSSPPNSPLHF.

This clone has only one observation. This sequence joins TRBV6-5 and TRBJ2-3; D remains unclear. The germline V gene encodes CDR1 MNHEY and CDR2 SVGAGI. V was shortened by 7 bases and J by 1 base, with 12 bases between the two germline ends. The CDR3 runs to 14 residues. The CDR3 protein is CASTHEEGTDTQYF. CDR3 DNA sequence: TGTGCCAGCACCCACGAGGAAGGCACAGATACGCAGTATTTT.

This clone came up a few times. The chain is built from TRBV5-1 and TRBJ2-1, with TRBD2 identical over 8 bases. There are 19 residues in the CDR3. Per germline, CDR1 SGHRS and CDR2 YFSETQ. Trimming took 2 bases from V and 0 from J; bases not matched to a gene: 13. CDR3 in amino acids: CASSLSGGLRASSYNEQFF. Here the CDR3 DNA reads TGCGCCAGCAGCTTAAGCGGGGGCCTCCGCGCGAGCTCCTACAATGAGCAGTTCTTC.

Turning to this clone: At the DNA level, this CDR3 is encoded by other sequences in the same sample as well. The chain links TRBV5-1 to TRBJ2-1; 8 bases match TRBD1. Germline V gene lookup returns CDR1 SGHRS and CDR2 YFSETQ. CDR3 length equals 14 residues. J gave up 7 bases and V 5 bases, and 8 bases lay outside the gene matches. The CDR3 region is CASSLGQGRNEQFF. The CDR3 nucleotides read TGCGCCAGCAGTTTAGGACAGGGTAGGAATGAGCAGTTCTTC.

This chain joins TRBV3-1 (or the pseudogene TRBV3-2) and TRBJ1-5; 7 positions match TRBD1. CDR3 length: 15 residues. V dropped 6 bases and J dropped 5; count of bases not matched to a gene: 10. Germline V gene data show CDR1 as LGHDT and CDR2 as YNNKEL (reference sequence). The CDR3 region has the DNA TGTGCCAGCAGTCCAAGGGGGCGCGGGTATCAGCCCCAGCATTTT. Amino acid sequence: CASSPRGRGYQPQHF.

This clone was seen a single time. The chain carries TRBV4-2 and TRBJ2-5, with D possibly being TRBD1 (5 bases). Germline assignment: CDR1 LGHNA and CDR2 YNFKEQ. This CDR3 spans 13 amino acids. The V and J ends lost 4 bases and 5 bases respectively, with 11 bases between them. As DNA, the CDR3 is TGTGCCAGCAGCCTTGGACCAGGGGAGACCCAGTACTTC. Residues: CASSLGPGETQYF.

The sample holds one count of this clone. The chain uses TRBV4-1 and TRBJ1-2; 8 nucleotides match TRBD1. The length of the CDR3 is 15 residues. The V gene's germline CDR1 is MGHRA and CDR2 YSYEKL. Unmatched junction bases numbered 9, after V lost 1 base and J lost 8 bases. In DNA, the CDR3 is TGCGCCAGCAGCCAAGCCACTAAGACAGGGGAGGGCTACACCTTC. Translating gives CASSQATKTGEGYTF.

This clone appeared once. The chain joins TRBV28 to TRBJ2-5, with 10 bases matching TRBD1. This CDR3 has 14 residues. Germline CDR1 and CDR2: MDHEN and SYDVKM. V shed 5 bases, J shed 5 bases, and the junction held 5 bases outside the gene matches. CDR3 sequence: CASSQDRGKETQYF. In DNA form, the CDR3 reads TGTGCCAGCAGTCAGGACAGGGGGAAGGAGACCCAGTACTTC. Combining the CDR3 with reference TRBV28 and TRBJ2-5 gives the whole variable domain DVKVTQSSRYLVKRTGEKVFLECVQDMDHENMFWYRQDPGLGLRLIYFSYDVKMKEKGDIPEGYSVSREKKERFSLILESASTNQTSMYLCASSQDRGKETQYFGPGTRLLVL.

The V gene is TRBV19, the J gene TRBJ2-5; TRBD2 agrees at 13 bases. Germline lookup yields CDR1 LNHDA and CDR2 SQIVND (reference sequence). The V gene end was trimmed by 4 bases and the J gene end by 4 bases; junction bases not matched to a gene: 3. CDR3 length: 15 amino acids. CDR3 in amino acids: CASSTRTSGGETQYF. The CDR3 nucleotides read TGTGCCAGTAGTACGCGGACTAGCGGGGGAGAGACCCAGTACTTC.

This chain connects TRBV19 to TRBJ2-5; D gene uncertain. CDR3 length equals 10 residues. The V gene lost 4 bases and the J gene lost 6 bases, with 3 bases spanning the gap. Germline-derived CDR1 and CDR2 are LNHDA and SQIVND (reference sequence). The CDR3 protein is CASSRQTQYF. The CDR3 nucleotides read TGTGCCAGTAGTAGGCAGACCCAGTACTTC.

The chain recombines TRBV11-2 with TRBJ1-2, with D possibly being TRBD1 (6 bases). Germline CDR1 reads SGHAT; CDR2 reads FQNNGV. Trimming cost V 1 base and J 5 bases, with 14 bases left between them. The CDR3 runs to 15 residues. CDR3 bases: TGTGCCAGCAGCTTAGTAACAGGGCCGAGGTATGGCTACACCTTC. Translation gives CASSLVTGPRYGYTF.

The gene calls are TRBV5-4 and TRBJ2-3; tentatively, D is TRBD1 (6 bases). Trimming removed 5 bases from V and 1 base from J, with 8 bases in between. Looked up from germline, CDR1 is SGHNT and CDR2 is YYREEE (reference sequence). The CDR3 totals 13 residues. CDR3 bases: TGTGCCAGCAGAGAGGGGGGCACAGATACGCAGTATTTT. It codes for CASREGGTDTQYF.

The chain links TRBV13 to TRBJ2-7; the D is unclear. Germline loops: CDR1 PRHDT, CDR2 FYEKMQ (reference sequence). This CDR3 contains 15 residues. The V end was cut by 3 bases, the J end by 2 bases, with 14 bases between. Here the CDR3 reads CASSFSSGLPYEQYF. The CDR3 bases are TGTGCCAGCAGCTTCTCTTCTGGGCTGCCCTACGAGCAGTACTTC.

The count of this clone is one. The V call is TRBV7-2, the J call TRBJ2-5, with 10 bases lining up with TRBD2. V lost 4 bases to trimming and J lost 9 bases; unmatched junction nucleotides: 11. Germline values: CDR1 SGHTA, CDR2 FQGNSA. There are 15 residues in the CDR3. Here the CDR3 DNA reads TGTGCCAGCAGCTCAGGGACTAGCGTCCCCACGGCCCAGTACTTC. Translated, it gives CASSSGTSVPTAQYF.

V usage is TRBV18 and J usage is TRBJ1-2; no clear D gene. V lost 6 bases and J lost 4, with 18 bases in between. Germline lookup yields CDR1 KGHSH and CDR2 LQKENI. This CDR3 contains 15 residues. Here the CDR3 reads CASSENAGLIYGYTF. The CDR3 region has the DNA TGTGCCAGCTCGGAAAACGCTGGACTGATCTATGGCTACACCTTC.

The CDR3 loop reads CASSDRDRVYEQYF. The DNA of the CDR3 is TGTGCCAGCAGTGACCGGGACAGGGTCTACGAGCAGTACTTC. The chain carries TRBV6-1 and TRBJ2-7, with 9 positions matching TRBD1. CDR3 length: 14 amino acids. J gave up 3 bases and V 3 bases, and 3 bases lay outside the gene matches. The germline CDR1 and CDR2 sequences are MNHNS and SASEGT.

This clone was observed once. The chain employs TRBV21-1 and TRBJ2-3; the DNA was not compared with TRBD2, the D call given in the table. TRBV21-1 is termed a pseudogene. The CDR3 is 14 residues long. Here the CDR3 reads CASRLFLAGLTQYF. CDR3 nucleotides: TGTGCCAGCAGACTCTTCTTAGCGGGTCTTACGCAGTATTTT.

The V gene is TRBV11-2, the J gene TRBJ2-7; D is possibly TRBD1 (6 bases). From germline, CDR1 is SGHAT and CDR2 FQNNGV. Trimming pared 6 bases from V and 6 bases from J, leaving 12 bases between. The CDR3 is 12 residues long. This CDR3 reads CASSSEGGEQYF. The CDR3 region has the DNA TGTGCCAGCAGTTCCGAAGGGGGCGAGCAGTACTTC.

J is TRBJ2-4 and V is TRBV7-9; 9 bases map to TRBD1. CDR3 size: 14 residues. Germline V gives CDR1 SEHNR, CDR2 FQNEAQ (reference sequence). The trim removed 6 bases at V and 10 bases at J, leaving 10 bases unmatched. CDR3 sequence: CASSPGQGLGIQYF. The CDR3 nucleotides are TGTGCCAGCAGTCCGGGACAGGGTCTGGGAATTCAGTACTTC.

The chain combines TRBV7-7 with TRBJ2-5; possible D gene TRBD1, 5 bases. The germline V gene encodes CDR1 SSHAT and CDR2 FNYEAQ (reference sequence). With 7 bases removed from V and 2 bases from J, the gap between germline ends came to 20 bases. There are 16 residues in the CDR3. The CDR3 spells CASILQKTVQQETQYF. The CDR3 DNA sequence: TGTGCCAGCATCCTCCAAAAGACAGTACAACAAGAGACCCAGTACTTC.

The genes are TRBV5-1 and TRBJ2-1; D may be TRBD2 (6 bases). Germline CDR1 is SGHRS and CDR2 is YFSETQ. The CDR3 runs to 15 residues. V lost 6 bases and J 4 bases, leaving 17 bases between the germline ends. CDR3 DNA: TGCGCCAGCATATCTGGGGCTAGCGCTTACAATGAGCAGTTCTTC. Amino acids: CASISGASAYNEQFF.

This chain links TRBV6-5 with TRBJ2-3; a weak D match, TRBD2 (5 bases). Germline lookup yields CDR1 MNHEY and CDR2 SVGAGI. This CDR3 is built from 12 residues. Trimming stripped 2 bases from V and 9 bases from J, with 9 bases between. The CDR3 DNA sequence: TGTGCCAGCAGTTACGACGGGGAGACGCAGTATTTT. As protein: CASSYDGETQYF.

J is TRBJ2-6 and V is TRBV7-2; D not resolved. V was trimmed by 5 bases and J by 0 bases, leaving 8 bases between them. In germline, CDR1 is SGHTA, CDR2 FQGNSA. This CDR3 has 15 residues. In DNA, the CDR3 is TGTGCCAGCAGCCCACTCCACTCTGGGGCCAACGTCCTGACTTTC. This codes for CASSPLHSGANVLTF.

The genes are TRBV28 and TRBJ2-7; 8 bases agree with TRBD2. CDR1 is MDHEN, CDR2 SYDVKM, per germline. J was trimmed by 4 bases and V by 11 bases; bases with no gene match: 13. This CDR3 contains 14 residues. The CDR3 DNA follows: TGTGCCCACTCGGCAAGCGGGGGTTTGTACGAGCAGTACTTC. Translation: CAHSASGGLYEQYF.